The 7 T cell receptor beta chains below all came from one sample that was sequenced in a study of T cells in Graves' hyperthyroidism and ophthalmopathy (dated by TCRdb to about 2019). Preparation of the library involved multiplex PCR. The run used an Illumina HiSeq 2000. The TCR beta CDR3 regions were amplified from RNA transcripts. A first-round RT-PCR of the TCR CDR3 used the HTBI primer set with the Qiagen OneStep RT-PCR kit. TCRdb redid the processing of the public reads, applying fastp at Q25 and MiXCR, and retained in-frame beta chains. Identical CDR3 protein sequences are pooled into one entry, listed with their most common genes and DNA. The sample table holds 410,000 or so distinct CDR3 sequences, of which roughly 14% were seen once. The ten largest clones add up to less than 15% of the sample. The sequenced sample consisted of blood. These receptors originate from a man aged 18 to 30 with Graves' ophthalmopathy.

The chain joins TRBV5-1 to TRBJ2-2; TRBD1 might be the D (5 bases). The V end lost 4 bases, the J end lost 1 base, and 8 bases lay between the germline ends. The CDR3 sequence is 14 residues long. Germline CDR1 SGHRS, CDR2 YFSETQ. Here the CDR3 DNA reads TGCGCCAGCAGCAATGACAGGAACACCGGGGAGCTGTTTTTT. As protein: CASSNDRNTGELFF. The whole variable domain, filled in from reference TRBV5-1 and TRBJ2-2, reads KAGVTQTPRYLIKTRGQQVTLSCSPISGHRSVSWYQQTPGQGLQFLFEYFSETQRNKGNFPGRFSGRQFSNSRSEMNVSTLELGDSALYLCASSNDRNTGELFFGEGSRLTVL.

This clonotype was seen many times. CDR3 loop: CASRTDRGRQFF. CDR3 nucleotides: TGTGCCAGCAGAACCGACAGGGGAAGGCAGTTCTTC. The chain combines TRBV6-1 with TRBJ2-1; 8 nucleotides agree with TRBD1. J was trimmed by 12 bases and V by 6 bases; bases with no gene match: 7. Germline V gene lookup returns CDR1 MNHNS and CDR2 SASEGT. CDR3 size: 12 residues.

This clonotype was recorded a few times. The rearrangement uses TRBV19 and TRBJ2-1; 15 bases align to TRBD2. V shed 6 bases and J 4 bases; nucleotides not matched to a gene: 1. The germline CDR1 and CDR2 sequences are LNHDA and SQIVND (reference sequence). CDR3 length: 15 amino acids. CDR3 in amino acids: CASRGLAGGYNEQFF. The CDR3 bases are TGTGCCAGTAGAGGACTAGCGGGAGGGTACAATGAGCAGTTCTTC.

This clonotype was recorded many times. The chain recombines TRBV7-9 with TRBJ1-2; tentatively, D is TRBD1 (5 bases). Per the germline V gene, CDR1 is SEHNR and CDR2 is FQNEAQ (reference sequence). The V gene lost 4 bases and the J gene lost 4 bases, with 16 bases spanning the gap. This CDR3 is built from 15 residues. This CDR3 is CASSSGGERGYGYTF. The CDR3 nucleotides read TGTGCCAGCAGCTCGGGAGGGGAGAGGGGCTATGGCTACACCTTC.

The chain couples TRBV7-9 to TRBJ2-7; D is tentatively TRBD1 or TRBD2 (5 bases each). CDR3 size: 13 residues. V was cut by 5 bases and J by 5 bases, with 13 bases left in between. Germline values: CDR1 SEHNR, CDR2 FQNEAQ (reference sequence). The DNA of the CDR3 is TGTGCCAGCAGCCCGCAGGGACCCAACGAGCAGTACTTC. Protein: CASSPQGPNEQYF.

This clonotype was picked up many times. V and J are TRBV3-1 and TRBJ2-3; D tentatively reads TRBD1 or TRBD2 (5 bases each). The V gene lost 6 bases and the J gene lost 2 bases, with 18 bases spanning the gap. This CDR3 contains 16 residues. Germline CDR1 is LGHDT and CDR2 is YNNKEL (reference sequence). The CDR3 DNA sequence: TGTGCCAGCAGACTCAGTCCAGTCGGGACCACAGATACGCAGTATTTT. Translating gives CASRLSPVGTTDTQYF.

This clonotype was observed at least ten times. The gene calls are TRBV5-1 and TRBJ2-1, with D tentatively TRBD2 (7 bases). Trimming took off 3 bases at V and 9 bases at J, with 16 bases between the two ends. Germline V lookup: CDR1 SGHRS, CDR2 YFSETQ. CDR3 length equals 14 residues. The CDR3 coding sequence is TGCGCCAGCAGCTGGGGGGGGGCGTCCGTTGAGCAGTTCTTC. Its protein is CASSWGGASVEQFF. The complete variable domain, with remaining parts taken from reference TRBV5-1 and TRBJ2-1, reads KAGVTQTPRYLIKTRGQQVTLSCSPISGHRSVSWYQQTPGQGLQFLFEYFSETQRNKGNFPGRFSGRQFSNSRSEMNVSTLELGDSALYLCASSWGGASVEQFFGPGTRLTVL.